This TCR beta chain was recorded in a study of blood T cell repertoires in COVID-19. About the study: Acute-phase and convalescent COVID-19 samples originated in the United States, Italy and Spain.

Original analysis: The authors estimated nucleated cell counts from reference gene primer amplification. The method was immunoSEQ multiplex PCR; TCRdb's version includes in-frame clones alone and lacks a portion of them. The V and J calls and clone size are taken from that table; D and trimming were inferred from the DNA. The table has some 270,000 clones, approximately 88% seen once. The CDR3 is 15 residues long. The J segment lost 5 bases and the V segment lost 1 base, leaving 4 bases of the junction unmatched. In germline, CDR1 is MGHDK, CDR2 SYGVNS. This receptor was obtained from a man in his fifties or sixties with acute or convalescent COVID-19. The sample consisted of peripheral blood. The rearrangement uses TRBV25-1 and TRBJ2-1, with 8 bases matching TRBD2. The CDR3 nucleotides read TGTGCCAGCAGTGAATGGCGGGGGGCGGACAATGAGCAGTTCTTC. This encodes CASSEWRGADNEQFF.